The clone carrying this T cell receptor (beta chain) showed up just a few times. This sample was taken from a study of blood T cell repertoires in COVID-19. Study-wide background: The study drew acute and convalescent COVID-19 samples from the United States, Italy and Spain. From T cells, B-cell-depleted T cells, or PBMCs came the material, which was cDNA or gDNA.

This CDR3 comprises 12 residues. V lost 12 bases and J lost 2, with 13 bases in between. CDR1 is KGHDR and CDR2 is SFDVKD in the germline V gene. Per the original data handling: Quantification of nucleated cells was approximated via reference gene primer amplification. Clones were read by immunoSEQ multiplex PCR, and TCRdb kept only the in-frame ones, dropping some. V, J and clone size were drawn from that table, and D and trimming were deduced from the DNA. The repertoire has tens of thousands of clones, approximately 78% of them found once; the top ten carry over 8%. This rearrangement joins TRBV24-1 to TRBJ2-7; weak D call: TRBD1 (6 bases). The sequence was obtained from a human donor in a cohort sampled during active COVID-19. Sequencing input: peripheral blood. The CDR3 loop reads CASQGTTYEQYF. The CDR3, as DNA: TGTGCCTCACAGGGTACCACCTACGAGCAGTACTTC.